A single TCR beta chain is shown here with its context. Its antigen remains unknown. CDR3 length equals 13 residues. V dropped 7 bases and J dropped 7; count of bases not matched to a gene: 6. Germline V gene data show CDR1 as SQVTM and CDR2 as ANQGSEA. PCR employed 60 Vbeta and 13 Jbeta primers. Only in-frame clones appear in the TCRdb table, and some are missing; sequencing was by immunoSEQ multiplex PCR. The profile shows hundreds of thousands of clones, around four fifths of them singletons. The data are from a study of cytomegalovirus exposure and HLA in healthy donors. Study-level points and caveats: There were a few CMV-associated chains whose specificity for CMV antigens was confirmed in vitro. The study designated 150 to 200 TCR beta chains cytomegalovirus-associated.

The clonotype comes from a boy younger than 10 in good health and CMV-seronegative. Sequenced sample: PBMCs. The chain uses TRBV29-1 and TRBJ2-1, with 11 nucleotides matching TRBD2. The CDR3 here is CSAEGTSGNEQFF. CDR3 in DNA: TGCAGCGCCGAGGGGACTAGCGGAAATGAGCAGTTCTTC.